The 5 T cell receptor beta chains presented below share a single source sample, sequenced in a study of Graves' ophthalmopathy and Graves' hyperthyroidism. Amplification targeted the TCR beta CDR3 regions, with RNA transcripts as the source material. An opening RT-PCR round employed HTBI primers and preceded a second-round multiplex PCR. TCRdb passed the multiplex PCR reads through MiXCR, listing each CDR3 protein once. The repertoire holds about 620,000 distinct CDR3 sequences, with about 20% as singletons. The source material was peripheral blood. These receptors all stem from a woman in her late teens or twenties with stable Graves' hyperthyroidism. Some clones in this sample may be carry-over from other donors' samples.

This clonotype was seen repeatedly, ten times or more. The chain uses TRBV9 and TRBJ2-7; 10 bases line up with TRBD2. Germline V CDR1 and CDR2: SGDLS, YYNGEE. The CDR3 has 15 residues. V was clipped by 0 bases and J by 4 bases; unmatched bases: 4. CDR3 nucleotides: TGTGCCAGCAGCGTAGGGGCTAGCGGGAGTTACGAGCAGTACTTC. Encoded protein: CASSVGASGSYEQYF.

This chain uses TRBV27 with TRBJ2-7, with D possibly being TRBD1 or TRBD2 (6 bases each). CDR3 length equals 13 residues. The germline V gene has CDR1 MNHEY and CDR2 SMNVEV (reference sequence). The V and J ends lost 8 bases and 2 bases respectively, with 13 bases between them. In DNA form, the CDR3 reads TGTGCCAGCTGGAGGGGGGCCCCCTACGAGCAGTACTTC. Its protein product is CASWRGAPYEQYF.

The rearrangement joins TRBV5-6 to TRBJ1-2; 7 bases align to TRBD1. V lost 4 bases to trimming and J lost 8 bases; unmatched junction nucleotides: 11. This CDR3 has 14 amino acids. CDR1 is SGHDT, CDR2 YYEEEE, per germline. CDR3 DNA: TGTGCCAGCAGCCTAGACAGGGTATCTATGGGCTACACCTTC. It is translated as CASSLDRVSMGYTF.

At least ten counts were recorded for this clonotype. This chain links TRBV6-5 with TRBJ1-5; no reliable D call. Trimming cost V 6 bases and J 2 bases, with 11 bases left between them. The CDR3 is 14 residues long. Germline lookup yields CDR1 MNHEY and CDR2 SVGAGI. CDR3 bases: TGTGCCAGCAGCCGAATCCGAGGCAATCAGCCCCAGCATTTT. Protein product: CASSRIRGNQPQHF.

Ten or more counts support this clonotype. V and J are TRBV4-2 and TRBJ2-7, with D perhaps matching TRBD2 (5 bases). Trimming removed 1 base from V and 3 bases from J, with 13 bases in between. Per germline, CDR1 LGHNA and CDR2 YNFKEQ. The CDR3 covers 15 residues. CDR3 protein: CASSQGSGKGYEQYF. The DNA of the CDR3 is TGTGCCAGCAGCCAAGGGAGCGGAAAGGGCTACGAGCAGTACTTC.